The sequence of this T cell receptor beta chain was determined in a study of response to subunit inactivated influenza vaccine. Points from the study as a whole: The authors offered the suggestion that each seasonal influenza vaccination recruits few new T cells.

TCRdb fed the RT-PCR reads into MiXCR, producing one record per CDR3 protein. This sample has over 650,000 distinct CDR3 sequences, with about 18% found just once. CDR1 is SGHRS and CDR2 is YFSETQ in the germline V gene. The CDR3 sequence is 19 residues long. The junction had 12 bases not matched to a gene; V was cut back by 0 bases and J by 0 bases. In the case of this clonotype: Its antigen is unidentified.

The chain uses TRBV5-1 and TRBJ2-3; 8 bases map to TRBD2. The sequence was collected from a man aged 45-65 years who received an inactivated influenza vaccine. Sequenced material: PBMCs from blood, taken 5 days after vaccination. Written as DNA, the CDR3 is TGCGCCAGCAGCTTGGGGGTGCGGCTAGCGGGCCCTAGCACAGATACGCAGTATTTT. Protein product: CASSLGVRLAGPSTDTQYF.